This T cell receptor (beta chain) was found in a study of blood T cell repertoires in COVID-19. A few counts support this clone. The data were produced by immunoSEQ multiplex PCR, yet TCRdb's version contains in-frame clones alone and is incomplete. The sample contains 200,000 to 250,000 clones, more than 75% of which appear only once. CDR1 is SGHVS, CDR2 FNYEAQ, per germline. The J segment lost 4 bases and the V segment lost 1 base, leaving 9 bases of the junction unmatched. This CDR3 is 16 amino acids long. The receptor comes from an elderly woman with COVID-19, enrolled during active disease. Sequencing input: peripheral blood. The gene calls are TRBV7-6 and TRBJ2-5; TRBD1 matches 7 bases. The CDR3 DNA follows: TGTGCCAGCAGCTTAGATTCGACAGGGTATTTAGAGACCCAGTACTTC. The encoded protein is CASSLDSTGYLETQYF.